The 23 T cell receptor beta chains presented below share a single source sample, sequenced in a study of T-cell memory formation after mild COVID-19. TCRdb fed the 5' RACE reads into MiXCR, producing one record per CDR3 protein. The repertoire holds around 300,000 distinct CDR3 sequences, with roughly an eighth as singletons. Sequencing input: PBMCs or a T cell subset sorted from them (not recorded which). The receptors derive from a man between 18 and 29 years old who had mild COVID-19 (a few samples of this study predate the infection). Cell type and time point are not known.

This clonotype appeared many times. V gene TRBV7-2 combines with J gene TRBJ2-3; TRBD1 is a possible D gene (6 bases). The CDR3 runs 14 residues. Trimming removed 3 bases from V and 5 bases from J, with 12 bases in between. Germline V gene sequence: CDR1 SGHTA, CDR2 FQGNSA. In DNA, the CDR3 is TGTGCCAGCAGCTTCGGCAGGGGTGGAGATACGCAGTATTTT. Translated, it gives CASSFGRGGDTQYF.

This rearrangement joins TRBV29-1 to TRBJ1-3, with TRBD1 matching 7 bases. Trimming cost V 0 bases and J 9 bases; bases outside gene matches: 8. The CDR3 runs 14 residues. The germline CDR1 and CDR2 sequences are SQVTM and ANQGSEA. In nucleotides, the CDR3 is TGCAGCGTTGAAGATCGGGTCCCAGGGGGCACCATATATTTT. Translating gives CSVEDRVPGGTIYF.

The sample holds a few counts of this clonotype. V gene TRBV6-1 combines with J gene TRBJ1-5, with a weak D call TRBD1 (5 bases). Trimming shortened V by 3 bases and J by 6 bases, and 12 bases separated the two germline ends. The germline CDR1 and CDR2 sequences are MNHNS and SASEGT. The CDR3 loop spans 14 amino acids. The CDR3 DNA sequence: TGTGCCAGCAGTGACTCCCGGGGGGGTCAGCCCCAGCATTTT. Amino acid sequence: CASSDSRGGQPQHF.

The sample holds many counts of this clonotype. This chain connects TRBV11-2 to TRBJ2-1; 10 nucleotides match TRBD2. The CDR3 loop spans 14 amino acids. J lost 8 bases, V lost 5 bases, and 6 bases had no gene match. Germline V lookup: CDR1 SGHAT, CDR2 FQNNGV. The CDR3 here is CASSDSGGAHEQFF. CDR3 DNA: TGTGCCAGCAGCGACAGCGGGGGGGCCCATGAGCAGTTCTTC.

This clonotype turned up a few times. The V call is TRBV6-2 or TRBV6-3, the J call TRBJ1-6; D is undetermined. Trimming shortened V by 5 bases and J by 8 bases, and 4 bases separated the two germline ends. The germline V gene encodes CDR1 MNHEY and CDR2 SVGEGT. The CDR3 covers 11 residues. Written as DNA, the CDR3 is TGTGCCAGCAGTAGGGATTCACCCCTCCACTTT. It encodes CASSRDSPLHF.

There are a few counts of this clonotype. Here the CDR3 reads CASSLVGRPNEQFF. The CDR3 DNA is TGTGCCAGCAGCTTAGTTGGTAGACCAAATGAGCAGTTCTTC. This chain joins TRBV7-2 and TRBJ2-1; D is unclear. From germline, CDR1 is SGHTA and CDR2 FQGNSA. CDR3 size: 14 residues. V was shortened by 1 base and J by 7 bases, with 11 bases between the two germline ends.

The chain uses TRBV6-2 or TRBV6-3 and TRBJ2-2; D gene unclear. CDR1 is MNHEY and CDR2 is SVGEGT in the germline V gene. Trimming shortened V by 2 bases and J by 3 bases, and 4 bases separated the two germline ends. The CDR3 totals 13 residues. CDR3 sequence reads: CASSYLYTGELFF. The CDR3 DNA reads TGTGCCAGCAGTTACCTATACACCGGGGAGCTGTTTTTT.

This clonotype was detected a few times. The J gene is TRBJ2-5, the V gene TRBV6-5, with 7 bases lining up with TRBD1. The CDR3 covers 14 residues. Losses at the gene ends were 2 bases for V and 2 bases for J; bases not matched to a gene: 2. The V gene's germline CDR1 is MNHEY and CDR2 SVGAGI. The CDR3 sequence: CASSYVTGQETQYF. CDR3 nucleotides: TGTGCCAGCAGTTACGTGACAGGGCAAGAGACCCAGTACTTC.

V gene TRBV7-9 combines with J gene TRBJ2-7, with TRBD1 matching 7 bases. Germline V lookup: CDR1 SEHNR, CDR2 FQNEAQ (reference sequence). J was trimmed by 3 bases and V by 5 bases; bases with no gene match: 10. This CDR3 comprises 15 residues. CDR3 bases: TGTGCCAGCAGCCCCGGGGACAGAGGGAGCTACGAGCAGTACGTC. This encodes CASSPGDRGSYEQYV.

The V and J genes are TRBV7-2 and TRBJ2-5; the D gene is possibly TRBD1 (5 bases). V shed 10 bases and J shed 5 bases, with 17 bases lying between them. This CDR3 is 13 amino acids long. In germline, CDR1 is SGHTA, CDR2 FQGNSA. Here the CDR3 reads CATGPSQEETQYF. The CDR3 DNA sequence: TGTGCCACCGGACCGTCACAGGAGGAGACCCAGTACTTC.

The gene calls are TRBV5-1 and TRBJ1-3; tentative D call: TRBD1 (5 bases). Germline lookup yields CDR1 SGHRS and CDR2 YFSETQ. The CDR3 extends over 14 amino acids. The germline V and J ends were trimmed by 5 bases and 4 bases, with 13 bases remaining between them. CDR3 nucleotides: TGCGCCAGCAGGTTGCAGGGATCCGGAAACACCATATATTTT. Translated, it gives CASRLQGSGNTIYF.

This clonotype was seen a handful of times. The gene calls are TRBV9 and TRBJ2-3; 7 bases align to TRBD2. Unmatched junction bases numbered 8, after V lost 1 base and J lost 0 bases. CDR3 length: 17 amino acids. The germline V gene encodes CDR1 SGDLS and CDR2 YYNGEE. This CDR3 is CASSVNPSGTSTDTQYF. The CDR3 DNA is TGTGCCAGCAGCGTAAACCCTAGCGGAACTAGCACAGATACGCAGTATTTT. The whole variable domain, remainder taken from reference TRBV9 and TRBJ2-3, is DSGVTQTPKHLITATGQRVTLRCSPRSGDLSVYWYQQSLDQGLQFLIQYYNGEERAKGNILERFSAQQFPDLHSELNLSSLELGDSALYFCASSVNPSGTSTDTQYFGPGTRLTVL.

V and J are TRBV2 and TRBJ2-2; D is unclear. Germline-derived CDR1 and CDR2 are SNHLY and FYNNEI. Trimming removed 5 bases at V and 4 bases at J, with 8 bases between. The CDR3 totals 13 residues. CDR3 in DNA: TGTGCCAGCAGTCAGTCCAGCACCGGGGAGCTGTTTTTT. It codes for CASSQSSTGELFF. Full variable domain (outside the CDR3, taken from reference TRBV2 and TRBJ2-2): EPEVTQTPSHQVTQMGQEVILRCVPISNHLYFYWYRQILGQKVEFLVSFYNNEISEKSEIFDDQFSVERPDGSNFTLKIRSTKLEDSAMYFCASSQSSTGELFFGEGSRLTVL.

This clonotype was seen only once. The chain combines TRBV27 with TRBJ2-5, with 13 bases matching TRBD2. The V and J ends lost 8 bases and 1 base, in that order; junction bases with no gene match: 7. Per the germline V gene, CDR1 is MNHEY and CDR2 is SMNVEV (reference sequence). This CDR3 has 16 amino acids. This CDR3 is CASSHGTSGVQETQYF. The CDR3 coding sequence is TGTGCCAGCTCCCACGGGACTAGCGGGGTCCAAGAGACCCAGTACTTC.

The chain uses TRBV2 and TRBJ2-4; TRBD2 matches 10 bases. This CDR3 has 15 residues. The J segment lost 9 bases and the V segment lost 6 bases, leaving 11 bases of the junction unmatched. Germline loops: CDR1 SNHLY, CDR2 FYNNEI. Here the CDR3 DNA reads TGTGCCAGCAGACAAAGCGGGGGGGCATTAGGCATTCAGTACTTC. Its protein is CASRQSGGALGIQYF.

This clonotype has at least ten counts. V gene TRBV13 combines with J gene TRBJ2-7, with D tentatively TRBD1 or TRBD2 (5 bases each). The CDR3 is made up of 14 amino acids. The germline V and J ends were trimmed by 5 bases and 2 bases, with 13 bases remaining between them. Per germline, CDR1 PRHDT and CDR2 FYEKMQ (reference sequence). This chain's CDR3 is CASSRGRPAYEQYV. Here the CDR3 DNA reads TGTGCCAGCAGCCGGGGACGGCCCGCCTACGAGCAGTACGTC.

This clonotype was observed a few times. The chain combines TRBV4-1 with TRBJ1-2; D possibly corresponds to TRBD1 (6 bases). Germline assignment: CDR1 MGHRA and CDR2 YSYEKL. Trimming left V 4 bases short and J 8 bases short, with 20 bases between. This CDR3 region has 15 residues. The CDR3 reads CASSLPSAGAPGYTF. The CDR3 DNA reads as TGCGCCAGCAGCCTCCCCTCGGCAGGGGCGCCCGGCTACACCTTC.

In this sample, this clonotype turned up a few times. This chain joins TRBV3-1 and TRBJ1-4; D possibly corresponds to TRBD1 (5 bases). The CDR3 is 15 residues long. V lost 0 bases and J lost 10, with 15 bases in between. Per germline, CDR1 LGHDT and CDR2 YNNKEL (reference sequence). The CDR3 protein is CASSQDRREVGKLFF. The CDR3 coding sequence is TGTGCCAGCAGCCAAGATCGCAGGGAGGTTGGAAAACTGTTTTTT. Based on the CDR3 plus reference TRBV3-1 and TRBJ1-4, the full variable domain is DTAVSQTPKYLVTQMGNDKSIKCEQNLGHDTMYWYKQDSKKFLKIMFSYNNKELIINETVPNRFSPKSPDKAHLNLHINSLELGDSAVYFCASSQDRREVGKLFFGSGTQLSVL.

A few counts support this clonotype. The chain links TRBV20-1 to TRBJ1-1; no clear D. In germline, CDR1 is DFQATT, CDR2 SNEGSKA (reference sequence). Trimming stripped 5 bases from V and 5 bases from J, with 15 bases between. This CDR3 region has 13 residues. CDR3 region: CSAQRRARTEAFF. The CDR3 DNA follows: TGCAGTGCTCAGAGACGGGCCAGGACTGAAGCTTTCTTT.

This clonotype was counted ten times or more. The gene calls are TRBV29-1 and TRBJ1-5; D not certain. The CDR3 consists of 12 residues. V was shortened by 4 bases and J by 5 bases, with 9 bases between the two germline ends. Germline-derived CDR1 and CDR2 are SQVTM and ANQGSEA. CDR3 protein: CSVGSNDQPQHF. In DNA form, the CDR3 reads TGCAGCGTTGGATCGAACGATCAGCCCCAGCATTTT. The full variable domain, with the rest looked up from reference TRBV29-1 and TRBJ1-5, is SAVISQKPSRDICQRGTSLTIQCQVDSQVTMMFWYRQQPGQSLTLIATANQGSEATYESGFVIDKFPISRPNLTFSTLTVSNMSPEDSSIYLCSVGSNDQPQHFGDGTRLSIL.

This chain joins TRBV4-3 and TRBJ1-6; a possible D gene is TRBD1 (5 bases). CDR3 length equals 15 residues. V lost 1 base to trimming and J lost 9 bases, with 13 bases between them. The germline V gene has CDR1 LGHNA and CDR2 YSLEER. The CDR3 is CASSQVEGDSSPLHF. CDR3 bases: TGCGCCAGCAGCCAAGTAGAAGGGGATAGTTCACCCCTCCACTTT.

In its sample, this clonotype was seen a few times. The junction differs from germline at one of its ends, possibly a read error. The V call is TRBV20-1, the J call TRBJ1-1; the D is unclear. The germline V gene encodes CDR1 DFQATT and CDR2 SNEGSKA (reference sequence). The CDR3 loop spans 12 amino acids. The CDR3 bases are TGCAGGGCTACGCTCCCGGACCGCGAAGCTTTCTTT. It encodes CRATLPDREAFF.

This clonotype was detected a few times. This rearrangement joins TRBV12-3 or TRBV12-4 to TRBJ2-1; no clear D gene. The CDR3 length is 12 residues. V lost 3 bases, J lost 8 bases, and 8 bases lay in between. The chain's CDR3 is CASSFETYEQFF. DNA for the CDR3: TGTGCCAGCAGTTTCGAGACTTATGAGCAGTTCTTC.